This TCR beta chain was observed in a study of blood T cell repertoires in COVID-19. About the research overall: The study drew acute and convalescent COVID-19 samples from the United States, Italy and Spain. The analysed material was cDNA or gDNA that came from T cells, B-cell-depleted T cells, or PBMCs.

Under the authors' procedure: Reference gene primer amplification yielded estimated nucleated cell counts. Libraries were prepared by immunoSEQ multiplex PCR; TCRdb keeps only in-frame clonotypes and omits some of them. Clonal size and the V and J genes are those of that table, whereas D and trimming came from the DNA. Here the sample spans 20,000 to 30,000 clones, about 87% being singletons. Sequencing was carried out using peripheral blood. The sequence was collected from a human donor with active COVID-19. The donor label of this sample is uncertain.

The CDR3 spells CATSQGHTDTQYF. The DNA for the CDR3 is TGTGCCACGTCACAGGGCCACACAGATACGCAGTATTTT. The genes are TRBV6-4 and TRBJ2-3; D is possibly TRBD1 (6 bases). Trimming took 10 bases from V and 2 from J, leaving 13 bases between them. Germline loops: CDR1 MRHNA, CDR2 SNTAGT. This CDR3 is 13 amino acids long.